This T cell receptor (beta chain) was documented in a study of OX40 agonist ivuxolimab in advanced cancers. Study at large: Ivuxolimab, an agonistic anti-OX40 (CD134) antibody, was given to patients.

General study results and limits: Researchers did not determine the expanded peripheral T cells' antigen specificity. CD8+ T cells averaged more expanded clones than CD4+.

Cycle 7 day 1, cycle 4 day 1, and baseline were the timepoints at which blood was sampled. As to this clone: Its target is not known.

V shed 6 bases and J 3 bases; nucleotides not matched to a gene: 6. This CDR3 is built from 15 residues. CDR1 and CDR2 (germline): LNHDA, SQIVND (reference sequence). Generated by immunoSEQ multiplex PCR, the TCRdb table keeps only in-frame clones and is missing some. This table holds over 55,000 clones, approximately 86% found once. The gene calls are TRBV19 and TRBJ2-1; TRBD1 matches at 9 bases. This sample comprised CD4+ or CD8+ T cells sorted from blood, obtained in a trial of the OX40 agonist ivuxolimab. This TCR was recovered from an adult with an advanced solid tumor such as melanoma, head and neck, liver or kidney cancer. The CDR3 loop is CASRWGGQGYNEQFF. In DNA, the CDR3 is TGTGCCAGTAGATGGGGGGGACAGGGCTACAATGAGCAGTTCTTC.